The 15 T cell receptor beta chains given below trace back to one sample, sequenced in a study of regulatory T cells in long-lasting Graves disease. Time point of the sample: newly diagnosed GD, antithyroid drugs for less than 3 months. RNA isolated from PBMCs was used to make the TCR library. Arm-PCR of CDR3 regions with iRepertoire HTBI primers generated TCR beta libraries. Using its own MiXCR run on the multiplex PCR reads, TCRdb lists one record per CDR3 protein. Among more than 350,000 distinct CDR3 sequences, under 15% were seen once, and the ten largest hold 16%. This sample also appeared in a second study, on T cells in Graves' hyperthyroidism and ophthalmopathy.

The sequencing used peripheral blood mononuclear cells (PBMCs), collected at new diagnosis, from a patient treated with antithyroid drugs. Receptors were obtained from a woman younger than 45 with Graves disease.

This clonotype appeared many times. The chain couples TRBV6-1 to TRBJ2-7; 7 bases line up with TRBD1. CDR3 length: 12 amino acids. The germline V gene encodes CDR1 MNHNS and CDR2 SASEGT. V shed 6 bases, J shed 4 bases, and the junction held 3 bases outside the gene matches. In DNA, the CDR3 is TGTGCCAGCAGGCGGACAGGATACGAGCAGTACTTC. As protein: CASRRTGYEQYF.

This clonotype was counted many times. The chain uses TRBV29-1 and TRBJ2-3; D ambiguous. Trimming left V 6 bases short and J 5 bases short, with 12 bases between. This CDR3 comprises 12 residues. CDR1 is SQVTM and CDR2 is ANQGSEA in the germline V gene. In DNA form, the CDR3 reads TGCAGCGTAACTCCGGGTGTAGATACGCAGTATTTT. This translates into CSVTPGVDTQYF.

This clonotype was picked up many times. The rearrangement joins TRBV20-1 to TRBJ2-7; 8 bases match TRBD2. Trimming at V came to 0 bases and at J to 4 bases, leaving 8 bases not matched to a gene. The CDR3 length is 15 residues. CDR1 is DFQATT, CDR2 SNEGSKA, per germline (reference sequence). The CDR3 bases are TGCAGTGCTAGAGACCCTGGGACTAGTTGGTACGAGCAGTACTTC. This translates into CSARDPGTSWYEQYF.

The table lists this clonotype with a few counts. This rearrangement joins TRBV14 to TRBJ2-1; D is possibly TRBD1 (6 bases). Germline CDR1 SGHDN, CDR2 FVKESK. The CDR3 contains 17 residues. Deletions cut 0 bases from V and 4 bases from J, with 16 bases between. The CDR3 nucleotides read TGTGCCAGCAGCCAAGAGCTGACAGGCAAACGATACAATGAGCAGTTCTTC. Protein product: CASSQELTGKRYNEQFF.

This clonotype was observed at least ten times. The chain couples TRBV12-3 or TRBV12-4 to TRBJ1-5, with 7 bases fitting TRBD1. J lost 2 bases, V lost 7 bases, and 5 bases had no gene match. The CDR3 extends over 14 amino acids. Here the CDR3 reads CASKIGQGNQPQHF. CDR3 in DNA: TGTGCCAGCAAGATTGGACAGGGCAATCAGCCCCAGCATTTT.

On this clonotype itself: The junction and the germline gene differ at one end; a read error may be behind it. The gene calls are TRBV20-1 and TRBJ2-5, with D perhaps matching TRBD2 (7 bases). Germline assignment: CDR1 DFQATT and CDR2 SNEGSKA (reference sequence). The CDR3 consists of 16 residues. In DNA, the CDR3 is TGCAGTGCTACCCTCGGAGGGGGAGGGCCACAAGGGACCCAGTACTTC. It specifies CSATLGGGGPQGTQYF.

This rearrangement joins TRBV30 to TRBJ2-2; the D call may be TRBD1 or TRBD2 (5 bases each). Between the trimmed V and J ends, which lost 5 bases and 4 bases, there was a span of 23 bases. Germline V gene lookup returns CDR1 GTSNPN and CDR2 SVGIG (reference sequence). The CDR3 spans 17 residues. The CDR3 region is CAWYWLEDFQGTGELFF. CDR3 bases: TGTGCCTGGTACTGGTTGGAGGACTTTCAGGGCACCGGGGAGCTGTTTTTT.

J is TRBJ2-7 and V is TRBV2, with 8 nucleotides matching TRBD2. CDR1 is SNHLY, CDR2 FYNNEI, per germline. J was trimmed by 4 bases and V by 8 bases; bases with no gene match: 10. The CDR3 is 14 amino acids. Here the CDR3 DNA reads TGTGCCAGCGTGCGCGGGAGGAGGTCGTACGAGCAGTACTTC. The encoded protein is CASVRGRRSYEQYF.

The V gene is TRBV7-3, the J gene TRBJ2-1; D gene uncertain. Trimming removed 2 bases at V and 3 bases at J, with 11 bases between. Germline V gives CDR1 SGHTA, CDR2 FQGTGA. The CDR3 has 15 residues. CDR3 region: CASSLVSGHYNEQFF. CDR3 DNA: TGTGCCAGCAGCTTAGTGTCCGGGCACTACAATGAGCAGTTCTTC.

At least ten counts were recorded for this clonotype. This chain connects TRBV18 to TRBJ1-3; D gene ambiguous. The CDR3 is made up of 11 amino acids. Germline CDR1 reads KGHSH; CDR2 reads LQKENI. V lost 2 bases to trimming and J lost 11 bases, with 7 bases between them. Here the CDR3 reads CASSPGGAIYF. The DNA of the CDR3 is TGTGCCAGCTCACCAGGAGGCGCCATATATTTT.

This clonotype was detected many times. The chain joins TRBV7-2 to TRBJ1-2; weak D call: TRBD1 (5 bases). The CDR3 is 13 residues long. V lost 5 bases and J lost 8, with 15 bases in between. From germline, CDR1 is SGHTA and CDR2 FQGNSA. In DNA, the CDR3 is TGTGCCAGCAGCCCATTCAGGGCCGCGGGCTACACCTTC. It codes for CASSPFRAAGYTF.

This clonotype was observed many times. The CDR3 nucleotides are TGTGCCAGCAGCCAAGGGACCGGGACTAACACTGAAGCTTTCTTT. Protein: CASSQGTGTNTEAFF. The J gene is TRBJ1-1, the V gene TRBV3-1, with D possibly TRBD1 on 5 matching bases. V shed 1 base and J shed 2 bases, with 11 bases lying between them. In germline, CDR1 is LGHDT, CDR2 YNNKEL (reference sequence). This CDR3 has 15 residues.

This clonotype was observed many times. The chain employs TRBV28 and TRBJ2-7; the D is unclear. The V and J ends lost 6 bases and 4 bases respectively, with 19 bases between them. The CDR3 extends over 15 amino acids. Germline CDR1 reads MDHEN; CDR2 reads SYDVKM. CDR3: CASSSRRLGGYEQYF. The CDR3 coding sequence is TGTGCCAGCAGCTCCCGTAGGCTTGGTGGATACGAGCAGTACTTC. Complete variable domain (other parts from reference TRBV28 and TRBJ2-7): DVKVTQSSRYLVKRTGEKVFLECVQDMDHENMFWYRQDPGLGLRLIYFSYDVKMKEKGDIPEGYSVSREKKERFSLILESASTNQTSMYLCASSSRRLGGYEQYFGPGTRLTVT.

This clonotype was seen repeatedly, ten times or more. The J gene is TRBJ2-7, the V gene TRBV5-1, with 11 bases matching TRBD2. The germline CDR1 and CDR2 sequences are SGHRS and YFSETQ. The J segment lost 3 bases and the V segment lost 0 bases, leaving 2 bases of the junction unmatched. The CDR3 is 15 residues long. The CDR3 coding sequence is TGCGCCAGCAGCTTGGGCGGGACTAGCGGCTACGAGCAGTACTTC. It is translated as CASSLGGTSGYEQYF.

The chain employs TRBV5-1 and TRBJ1-1, with 8 bases matching TRBD1. The CDR3 loop spans 15 amino acids. V was clipped by 4 bases and J by 5 bases; unmatched bases: 10. Germline V gives CDR1 SGHRS, CDR2 YFSETQ. DNA of the CDR3: TGCGCCAGCAGCCGAGCCGGACAGGGTAGAACTGAAGCTTTCTTT. It encodes CASSRAGQGRTEAFF. The full variable domain, rest sourced from reference TRBV5-1 and TRBJ1-1, is KAGVTQTPRYLIKTRGQQVTLSCSPISGHRSVSWYQQTPGQGLQFLFEYFSETQRNKGNFPGRFSGRQFSNSRSEMNVSTLELGDSALYLCASSRAGQGRTEAFFGQGTRLTVV.